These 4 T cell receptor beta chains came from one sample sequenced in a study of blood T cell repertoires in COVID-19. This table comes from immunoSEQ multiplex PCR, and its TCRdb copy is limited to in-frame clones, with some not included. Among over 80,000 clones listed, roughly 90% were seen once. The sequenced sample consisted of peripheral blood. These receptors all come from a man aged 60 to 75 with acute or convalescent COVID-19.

DNA for the CDR3: TGTGCCAGCAGCTTAGCGATCAGGTACGAGCAGTACTTC. This encodes CASSLAIRYEQYF. The chain combines TRBV7-9 with TRBJ2-7; no reliable D call. V was clipped by 0 bases and J by 4 bases, with 7 bases between them. This CDR3 has 13 amino acids. Germline V gene lookup returns CDR1 SEHNR and CDR2 FQNEAQ (reference sequence).

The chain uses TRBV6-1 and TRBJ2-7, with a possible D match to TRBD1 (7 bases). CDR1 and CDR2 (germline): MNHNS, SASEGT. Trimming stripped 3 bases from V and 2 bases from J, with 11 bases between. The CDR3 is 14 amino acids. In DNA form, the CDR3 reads TGTGCCAGCAGTGAGGGCGGGACAGCCTACGAGCAGTACTTC. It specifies CASSEGGTAYEQYF.

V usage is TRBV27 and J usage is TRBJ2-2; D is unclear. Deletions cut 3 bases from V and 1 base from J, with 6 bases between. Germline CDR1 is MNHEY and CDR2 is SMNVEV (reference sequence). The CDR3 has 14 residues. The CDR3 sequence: CASSFTRNTGELFF. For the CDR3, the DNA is TGTGCCAGCAGTTTTACACGGAACACCGGGGAGCTGTTTTTT.

The DNA for the CDR3 is TGTGCCAGCATTCAGGGAAACCAAGAGACCCAGTACTTC. As protein: CASIQGNQETQYF. The chain is built from TRBV28 and TRBJ2-5; the D gene is possibly TRBD1 (5 bases). CDR1 is MDHEN and CDR2 is SYDVKM in the germline V gene. The CDR3 runs to 13 residues. Trimming took 7 bases from V and 0 from J, leaving 9 bases between them.